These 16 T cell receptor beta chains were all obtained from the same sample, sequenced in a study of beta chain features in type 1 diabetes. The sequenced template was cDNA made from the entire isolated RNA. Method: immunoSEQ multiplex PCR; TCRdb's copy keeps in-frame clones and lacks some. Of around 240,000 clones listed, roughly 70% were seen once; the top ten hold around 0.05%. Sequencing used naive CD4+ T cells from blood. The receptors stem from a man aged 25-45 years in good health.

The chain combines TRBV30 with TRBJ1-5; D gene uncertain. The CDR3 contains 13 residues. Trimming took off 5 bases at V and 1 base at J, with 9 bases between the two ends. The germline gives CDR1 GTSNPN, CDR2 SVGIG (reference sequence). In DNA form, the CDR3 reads TGTGCCTGGCTAGATGGGAGCAATCAGCCCCAGCATTTT. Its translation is CAWLDGSNQPQHF. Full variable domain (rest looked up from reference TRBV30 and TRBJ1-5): SQTIHQWPATLVQPVGSPLSLECTVEGTSNPNLYWYRQAAGRGLQLLFYSVGIGQISSEVPQNLSASRPQDRQFILSSKKLLLSDSGFYLCAWLDGSNQPQHFGDGTRLSIL.

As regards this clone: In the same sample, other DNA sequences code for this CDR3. The CDR3 coding sequence is TGCGCCAGCAGCACGGGACAGGGGTCCTACGAGCAGTACTTC. It yields the protein CASSTGQGSYEQYF. The V gene is TRBV5-1, the J gene TRBJ2-7; 10 bases match TRBD1. Germline loops: CDR1 SGHRS, CDR2 YFSETQ. The ends lost 4 bases at V and 1 base at J; junction bases unmatched: 2. The CDR3 is made up of 14 amino acids.

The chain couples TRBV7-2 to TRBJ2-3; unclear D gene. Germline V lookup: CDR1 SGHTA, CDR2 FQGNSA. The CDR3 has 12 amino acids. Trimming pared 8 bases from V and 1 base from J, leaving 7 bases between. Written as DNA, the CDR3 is TGTGCCAGCCGGGCCGGCACAGATACGCAGTATTTT. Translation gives CASRAGTDTQYF.

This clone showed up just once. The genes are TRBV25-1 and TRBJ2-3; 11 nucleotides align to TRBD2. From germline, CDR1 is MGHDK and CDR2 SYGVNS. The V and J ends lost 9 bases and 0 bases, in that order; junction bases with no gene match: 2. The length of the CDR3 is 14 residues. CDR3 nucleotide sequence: TGTGCCAGTACTAGCGGGAGTAGCACAGATACGCAGTATTTT. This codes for CASTSGSSTDTQYF.

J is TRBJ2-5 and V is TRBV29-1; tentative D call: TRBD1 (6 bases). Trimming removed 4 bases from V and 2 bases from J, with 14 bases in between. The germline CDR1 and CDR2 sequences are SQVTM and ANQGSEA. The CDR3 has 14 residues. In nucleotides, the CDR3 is TGCAGCGTTGCAGGGGCTCTTGTACAAGAGACCCAGTACTTC. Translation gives CSVAGALVQETQYF.

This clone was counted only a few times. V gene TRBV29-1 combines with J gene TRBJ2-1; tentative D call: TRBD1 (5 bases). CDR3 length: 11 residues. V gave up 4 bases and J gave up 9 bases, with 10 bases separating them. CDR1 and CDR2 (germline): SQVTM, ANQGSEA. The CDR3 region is CSVAGMGEQFF. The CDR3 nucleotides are TGCAGCGTTGCAGGGATGGGTGAGCAGTTCTTC.

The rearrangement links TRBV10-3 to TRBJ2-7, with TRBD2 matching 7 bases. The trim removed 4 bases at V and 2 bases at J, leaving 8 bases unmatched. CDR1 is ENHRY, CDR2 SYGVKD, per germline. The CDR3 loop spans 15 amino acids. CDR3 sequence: CAISGRLAEAYEQYF. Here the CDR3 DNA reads TGTGCCATCAGTGGCAGGCTAGCGGAAGCCTACGAGCAGTACTTC.

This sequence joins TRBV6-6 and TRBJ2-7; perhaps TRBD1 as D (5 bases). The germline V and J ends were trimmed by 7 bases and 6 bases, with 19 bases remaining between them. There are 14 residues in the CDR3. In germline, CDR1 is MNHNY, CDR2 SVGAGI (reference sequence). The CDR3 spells CASKYQDSVSEQYF. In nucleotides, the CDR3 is TGTGCCAGCAAATACCAAGACAGCGTCTCCGAGCAGTACTTC.

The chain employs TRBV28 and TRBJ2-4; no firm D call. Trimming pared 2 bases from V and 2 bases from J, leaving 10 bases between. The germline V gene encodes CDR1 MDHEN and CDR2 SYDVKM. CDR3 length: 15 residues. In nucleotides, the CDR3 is TGTGCCAGCAGTTTACTTTCCGGCTCCAAAAACATTCAGTACTTC. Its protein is CASSLLSGSKNIQYF.

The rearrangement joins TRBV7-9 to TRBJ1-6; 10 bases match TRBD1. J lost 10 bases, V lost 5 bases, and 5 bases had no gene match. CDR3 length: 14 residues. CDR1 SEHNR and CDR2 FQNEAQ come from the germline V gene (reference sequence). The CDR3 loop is CASSRDRGRSPLHF. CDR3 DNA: TGTGCCAGCAGCCGGGACAGGGGTAGGTCACCCCTCCACTTT.

CDR3 sequence reads: CAWGSSGNTIYF. The CDR3 DNA is TGTGCCTGGGGGAGCTCTGGAAACACCATATATTTT. The chain uses TRBV30 and TRBJ1-3; D unclear. Looked up from germline, CDR1 is GTSNPN and CDR2 is SVGIG (reference sequence). The CDR3 contains 12 residues. V was cut by 5 bases and J by 0 bases, with 5 bases left in between.

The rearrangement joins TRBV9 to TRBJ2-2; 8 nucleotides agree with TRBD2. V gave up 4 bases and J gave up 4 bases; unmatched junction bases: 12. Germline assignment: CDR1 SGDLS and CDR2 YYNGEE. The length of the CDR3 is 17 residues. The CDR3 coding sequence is TGTGCCAGCAGCCCCTCCTCAGCGGGAGTAGGCACCGGGGAGCTGTTTTTT. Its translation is CASSPSSAGVGTGELFF. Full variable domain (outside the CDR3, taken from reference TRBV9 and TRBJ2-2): DSGVTQTPKHLITATGQRVTLRCSPRSGDLSVYWYQQSLDQGLQFLIQYYNGEERAKGNILERFSAQQFPDLHSELNLSSLELGDSALYFCASSPSSAGVGTGELFFGEGSRLTVL.

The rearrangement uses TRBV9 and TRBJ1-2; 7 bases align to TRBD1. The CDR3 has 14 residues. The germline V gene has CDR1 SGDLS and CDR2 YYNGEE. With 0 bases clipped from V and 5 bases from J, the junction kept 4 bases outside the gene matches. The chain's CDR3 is CASSVEATGYGYTF. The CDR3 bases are TGTGCCAGCAGCGTAGAAGCGACAGGGTATGGCTACACCTTC.

The CDR3 DNA is TGTGCCTGGAGTCCATCGGGGGGACCTCATTTCTTC. This codes for CAWSPSGGPHFF. The V gene is TRBV30, the J gene TRBJ2-1; the match to TRBD2 covers 7 bases. With 2 bases clipped from V and 16 bases from J, the junction kept 11 bases outside the gene matches. CDR1 is GTSNPN, CDR2 SVGIG, per germline (reference sequence). This CDR3 spans 12 amino acids.

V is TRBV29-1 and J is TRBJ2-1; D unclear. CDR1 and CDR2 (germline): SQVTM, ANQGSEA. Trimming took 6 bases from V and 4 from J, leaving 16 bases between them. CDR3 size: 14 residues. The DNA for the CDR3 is TGCAGCGTGCTACTTGGGCAGACATACAATGAGCAGTTCTTC. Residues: CSVLLGQTYNEQFF.

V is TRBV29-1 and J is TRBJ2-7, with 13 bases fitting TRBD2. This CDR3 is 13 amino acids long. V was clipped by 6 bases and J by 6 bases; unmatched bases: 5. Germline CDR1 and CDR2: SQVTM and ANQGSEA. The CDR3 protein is CSVAGLAGLEQYF. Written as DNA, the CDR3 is TGCAGCGTGGCGGGACTAGCGGGACTCGAGCAGTACTTC.